The 3 T cell receptor beta chains in this list originate from one sample, sequenced in a study of long-term antiretroviral therapy in people with HIV (dated by TCRdb to 2021 to 2024). The immunoSEQ hsTCRB v3.0 assay was used at survey level resolution to sequence the TRB variable region. TCRdb's version of the immuneACCESS table is confined to in-frame rearrangements and falls short of the full clone set. An unresolved V gene accounts for under half of the shortfall where checked; the remainder is of unknown origin. The sample yields 24,000 or so clones; approximately 88% were counted once. The biggest ten clones account for approximately 16% of the sample. This material consisted of unsorted PBMCs, taken around 4.1 years after starting antiretroviral therapy. Receptors originate from a man aged 30 to 39 with HIV.

The chain uses TRBV29-1 and TRBJ2-7, with a possible D match to TRBD2 (6 bases). The CDR3 length is 15 residues. Between the trimmed V and J ends, which lost 0 bases and 8 bases, there was a span of 20 bases. Germline CDR1 reads SQVTM; CDR2 reads ANQGSEA. This CDR3 is CSVEDSSDDSTKQYF. CDR3 coding DNA: TGCAGCGTTGAAGATTCTAGCGACGACTCTACGAAGCAGTACTTC.

This clone came up once. This sequence joins TRBV11-2 and TRBJ1-3; D gene unclear. This CDR3 contains 13 residues. The V end was cut by 4 bases, the J end by 7 bases, with 11 bases between. Germline CDR1 is SGHAT and CDR2 is FQNNGV. This CDR3 is CASSSIRDNTIYF. In nucleotides, the CDR3 is TGTGCCAGCAGCTCGATAAGGGATAACACCATATATTTT.

This chain uses TRBV13 with TRBJ2-4; a possible D gene is TRBD1 (5 bases). This CDR3 is built from 14 residues. With 5 bases removed from V and 8 bases from J, the gap between germline ends came to 16 bases. Germline assignment: CDR1 PRHDT and CDR2 FYEKMQ (reference sequence). The CDR3 reads CASSTRQIGDIQYF. DNA of the CDR3: TGTGCCAGCAGCACCCGACAGATTGGGGACATTCAGTACTTC.